The 2 T cell receptor beta chains presented below share a single source sample, sequenced in a study of cytomegalovirus exposure and HLA in healthy donors. Assay: immunoSEQ multiplex PCR; the TCRdb copy retains only in-frame clones and omits some. The sample shows about 60,000 clones, around 96% of them seen only once. The sequenced sample was PBMCs. The source of these receptors is a young man in good health and CMV-seronegative.

The chain joins TRBV6-6 to TRBJ2-3; weak D call: TRBD1 (5 bases). CDR1 is MNHNY, CDR2 SVGAGI, per germline (reference sequence). V was trimmed by 7 bases and J by 14 bases, leaving 22 bases between them. The CDR3 has 13 residues. As DNA, the CDR3 is TGTGCCAGCATCCCCTCCGGGCAGGGTGAGGTGTATTTT. Translation: CASIPSGQGEVYF.

V gene TRBV19 combines with J gene TRBJ2-2; 8 nucleotides align to TRBD2. V lost 3 bases and J lost 3; bases outside the gene matches: 9. This CDR3 is 17 amino acids long. The germline gives CDR1 LNHDA, CDR2 SQIVND (reference sequence). CDR3 in amino acids: CASSIGPLAGYTGELFF. The CDR3 DNA reads as TGTGCCAGTAGTATCGGCCCCCTAGCGGGTTACACCGGGGAGCTGTTTTTT.